The next 9 T cell receptor beta chains were all read from a single sample in a study of early stage breast cancer tumors (dated by TCRdb to about 2017). To prepare the library, the immunoSEQ multiplex PCR assay was applied. The table comes from immuneACCESS by way of TCRdb, which keeps in-frame sequences with V and J called. Part of the clones is missing from these tables; in studies checked, under half for an unresolved V gene and the rest for unknown reasons. Recorded for this sample are about 48,000 clones; roughly 83% of them occurred a single time. The ten most abundant clones make up about 1.4% of the sample. The source material was blood. The receptors shown here come from a person aged 45-60 years with breast cancer.

CDR3: CASSFGGTNNQPQHF. CDR3 DNA: TGTGCCAGCAGTTTTGGCGGGACGAACAATCAGCCCCAGCATTTT. J is TRBJ1-5 and V is TRBV27; TRBD1 might be the D (5 bases). This CDR3 has 15 residues. V lost 3 bases and J lost 3, with 12 bases in between. CDR1 and CDR2 from the germline V gene are MNHEY and SMNVEV (reference sequence).

This CDR3 reads CAWRDRRYYEQYF. The DNA of the CDR3 is TGTGCCTGGAGGGACAGGAGATACTACGAGCAGTACTTC. This chain joins TRBV30 and TRBJ2-7; TRBD1 agrees at 7 bases. The germline V gene has CDR1 GTSNPN and CDR2 SVGIG (reference sequence). This CDR3 spans 13 amino acids. V gave up 3 bases and J gave up 3 bases; unmatched junction bases: 5.

This clone was seen only a few times. V usage is TRBV18 and J usage is TRBJ2-7, with 11 bases lining up with TRBD1. The CDR3 length is 14 residues. The germline V gene has CDR1 KGHSH and CDR2 LQKENI. The V and J ends lost 6 bases and 5 bases, in that order; junction bases with no gene match: 6. The CDR3 coding sequence is TGTGCCAGCTCCCTGGACAGGGGGCACAACGAGCAGTACTTC. This encodes CASSLDRGHNEQYF.

The chain joins TRBV11-3 to TRBJ1-1; D is ambiguous. V lost 1 base to trimming and J lost 1 base, with 4 bases between them. The CDR3 sequence is 13 residues long. Germline CDR1 reads SGHNT; CDR2 reads YENEEA. DNA of the CDR3: TGTGCCAGCAGCTTAGTGGGGAACACTGAAGCTTTCTTT. Protein sequence: CASSLVGNTEAFF.

The chain combines TRBV2 with TRBJ2-1; 7 bases are shared with TRBD2. This CDR3 comprises 15 residues. V was pared by 4 bases and J by 0 bases, with 3 bases of the junction left unmatched. CDR1 is SNHLY, CDR2 FYNNEI, per germline. As DNA, the CDR3 is TGTGCCAGCAGTGGGGAGCGGGACTCCTACAATGAGCAGTTCTTC. It codes for CASSGERDSYNEQFF.

This clone was found once. This chain joins TRBV2 and TRBJ1-5, with TRBD1 identical over 7 bases. The CDR3 loop spans 16 amino acids. The germline V gene has CDR1 SNHLY and CDR2 FYNNEI. After removal of 6 bases from V and 0 bases from J, the junction contained 8 bases not matched to a gene. The CDR3 DNA is TGTGCCAGCAGACACGGAGGGGGCATTAGCAATCAGCCCCAGCATTTT. Protein sequence: CASRHGGGISNQPQHF.

V is TRBV6-5 and J is TRBJ2-7; 7 positions agree with TRBD2. CDR1 MNHEY and CDR2 SVGAGI come from the germline V gene. The V gene end was trimmed by 6 bases and the J gene end by 0 bases; junction bases not matched to a gene: 5. This CDR3 is 14 amino acids long. CDR3 sequence reads: CASRHRDYSYEQYF. The CDR3 nucleotides are TGTGCCAGCAGACACCGGGACTACTCCTACGAGCAGTACTTC.

The chain combines TRBV6-1 with TRBJ2-3; 8 bases fit TRBD2. The CDR3 has 17 amino acids. J gave up 3 bases and V 6 bases, and 14 bases lay outside the gene matches. The germline CDR1 and CDR2 sequences are MNHNS and SASEGT. CDR3 sequence: CASRESLGGGKTDTQYF. In nucleotides, the CDR3 is TGTGCCAGCAGGGAATCACTTGGCGGGGGGAAGACAGATACGCAGTATTTT.

V gene TRBV19 combines with J gene TRBJ1-1; 8 bases fit TRBD1. V gave up 7 bases and J gave up 6 bases; unmatched junction bases: 16. The CDR3 consists of 16 residues. From germline, CDR1 is LNHDA and CDR2 SQIVND (reference sequence). For the CDR3, the DNA is TGTGCCAGTAAACAGGGGACAGGCCTTTTAGGTTCTGAAGCTTTCTTT. Protein: CASKQGTGLLGSEAFF.